This section outlines one TCR beta chain sequence together with its context. The specificity of this receptor is unknown. The junction departs from the called germline gene at one end, perhaps through a read error. The CDR3 runs 12 residues from the cysteine to the phenylalanine. CDR3 DNA is the only sequence kept; it has 36 bases, read in frame from the first base. Reading the germline V gene gives CDR1 SGHAT and CDR2 FQNNGV. The data were taken from a study of tumor-infiltrating lymphocytes in primary liver carcinoma (dated by TCRdb to about 2017). Background for the entire study: Of the five patients (three men and two women, aged 30 to 69 years), four had hepatocellular carcinoma and one had combined HCC and intrahepatic cholangiocarcinoma. Each sample produced roughly 3.65 to 7.5 million productive TCRbeta reads, and read depth showed no significant difference between tissue types. A total of around 35 specimens from 5 patients went through TCRbeta repertoire sequencing, namely 25 tumor regions, 5 adjacent noncancerous liver tissues and 5 peripheral blood samples. High reproducibility was observed for the technical replicate repertoires, with mean shared-clone rates about 0.89 and correlation coefficients above 0.95. The five patients had tumors of stage T1-T3 N0M0, with maximum diameters ranging from roughly 4.2 to 10 cm. TCRbeta repertoire sequencing, expression microarrays and whole-exome sequencing were combined in the study across five regions of each liver tumor, with adjacent normal tissue and blood also included.

Total RNA and DNA were co-extracted from roughly 20-30 mg of bulk tissue with the AllPrep DNA/RNA mini kit, without cell sorting. A few patients with histopathologically diagnosed primary liver carcinoma underwent surgical resection in China between November 2015 and March 2016. At the time of sampling, the patients were treatment-naive and had chronic HBV infection. Fresh tumor and adjacent tissue pieces were bisected, with one half stored in RNAlater at -80 degrees C and the other half sent for histology. What the research found in general, with its limitations: Only the TCR beta chain was sequenced, so true repertoire diversity is likely underestimated because unpaired alpha chains were not captured. With just five or six patients in the study, the authors point out that the findings should be validated in a larger study. The top 250 clones accounted for a significantly greater share of the repertoire in tumors than in blood (p = 0.039). Pairs of tumor regions showed greater repertoire overlap (mean around 35%) than tumor-adjacent pairs (around 17%) or tumor-blood pairs (approximately 15%), which is consistent with antigen-driven expansion. Bulk unsorted samples precluded comparing CD4+ and CD8+ T cell repertoires.

Starting from about 550 ng total RNA, TCRbeta-specific cDNA was produced by reverse transcription with a constant-region primer and ProtoScript II reverse transcriptase. Construction of the TCRbeta libraries relied on three nested rounds of multiplex PCR, following a slightly modified ARM-PCR procedure. The first two PCR rounds used multiplex TRBV1-TRBV30 forward primers with a Cbeta reverse primer, each for approximately 11 cycles. Sample barcodes and Illumina adapters were attached in a final 25-cycle PCR using Deep VentR polymerase. Before sequencing, amplicons of 200-500 bp were purified from gel using a QIAquick gel extraction kit. TCRbeta amplicons were sequenced on an Illumina HiSeq 2500 with 250-bp paired-end reads. The original methods were these. Quality trimming of reads was performed with Trimmomatic v0.33, and paired reads were merged with FLASH v1.2.11 so that full CDR3 sequences could be recovered. MiGEC v1.2.1b assigned V, D and J germline segments to the rearranged TCRbeta sequences. VDJtools v1.0.0 computed clonotype statistics and Shannon-Wiener diversity indices. To reduce sampling bias, subsequent analyses other than the diversity analysis used only the 250 most abundant clonotypes in each sample. The raw public reads went through TCRdb reprocessing: fastp at Q25, MiXCR clone calling, in-frame beta chains kept. Each record represents a unique CDR3 protein, reported with the most common genes and DNA among its rows. What appears here as the V and J calls and clone size reflects TCRdb's work, not the paper's. This sample lists some 46,000 distinct CDR3 sequences; around 75% were detected once. Around 40% of the sample comes from the top ten.

Sequencing used tumor-adjacent normal liver tissue. The receptor comes from a woman younger than 45 with primary liver carcinoma and hepatitis B virus infection. Rearrangement joined TRBV11-2 to TRBJ2-7; the D segment cannot be called with confidence. In nucleotides, the sequence is TGTGCCGGCAGTTTAGGAATACCAAACATATACTTC. Its amino acids are CAGSLGIPNIYF.